This T cell receptor (beta chain) emerged from a study of cytomegalovirus exposure and HLA in healthy donors. Whole-study findings and limits: Published work reported that the classifier diagnosed cytomegalovirus status with high specificity and sensitivity. The study recorded about 150 TCR beta chains that were cytomegalovirus-associated.

The table came from immunoSEQ multiplex PCR; TCRdb's copy has only in-frame clones and leaves some out. The sample lists tens of thousands of clones, 94% seen once, with more than 1.2% in the top ten. A note on this clone: No antigen is known for it.

V was pared by 5 bases and J by 4 bases, with 6 bases of the junction left unmatched. Germline V gene sequence: CDR1 LNHNV, CDR2 YYDKDF (reference sequence). This CDR3 region has 17 residues. The sequence was obtained from a man younger than 35 in good health and CMV-seropositive. The chain recombines TRBV15 with TRBJ2-6; 12 bases are a match to TRBD1. Sequenced sample: PBMCs. CDR3 DNA sequence: TGTGCCACCAGCCGGGGACAGGGGGCGTCCGGGGCCAACGTCCTGACTTTC. Its protein product is CATSRGQGASGANVLTF.